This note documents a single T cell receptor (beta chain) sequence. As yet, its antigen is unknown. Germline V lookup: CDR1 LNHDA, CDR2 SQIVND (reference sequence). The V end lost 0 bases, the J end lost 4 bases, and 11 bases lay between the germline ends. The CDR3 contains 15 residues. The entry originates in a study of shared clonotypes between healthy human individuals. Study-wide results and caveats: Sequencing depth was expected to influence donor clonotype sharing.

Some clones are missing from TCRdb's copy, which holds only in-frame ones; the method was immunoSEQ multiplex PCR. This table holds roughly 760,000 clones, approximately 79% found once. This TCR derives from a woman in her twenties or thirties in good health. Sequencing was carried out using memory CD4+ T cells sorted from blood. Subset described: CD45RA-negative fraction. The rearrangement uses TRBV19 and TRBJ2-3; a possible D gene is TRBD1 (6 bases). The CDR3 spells CASSIDGGGSDTQYF. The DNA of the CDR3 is TGTGCCAGTAGTATAGATGGGGGCGGCTCAGATACGCAGTATTTT.